The source of this T cell receptor (beta chain) is a study of beta chain features in type 1 diabetes. Worth noting for this clone: Its antigen is unknown.

Overall study results and limits: Moderate yet significant TCRB CDR3 shortening was seen in Type 1 diabetes patients in all four CD4+ subsets. Comparison showed that naive, central memory and Treg TCRB repertoires appeared more similar among patients than among healthy donors.

After removal of 4 bases from V and 7 bases from J, the junction contained 13 bases not matched to a gene. From germline, CDR1 is SGHRS and CDR2 YFSETQ. CDR3 length: 15 amino acids. Since all of the isolated RNA was reverse transcribed, expressed TCRB transcripts were what got sequenced. There were about 3.5 million reads on average in the naive, central memory and regulatory T cell samples. Profiling relied on immunoSEQ multiplex PCR, and the TCRdb table lists in-frame clones only, not all of them. Of a few hundred thousand clones in the sample, over 10% are singletons; the top ten hold 0.0095% to 0.012%. Each donor gave one heparinised blood draw averaging around 120 mL. Based on CD45RO/CCR7/CD25/CD127/CD95/CD27, CD4+ regulatory, stem cell-like memory, naive and central memory cells were sorted.

The chain joins TRBV5-1 to TRBJ2-5; 7 bases are shared with TRBD1. The clonotype originates from a woman aged 18-30 years with type 1 diabetes. Sequences were obtained from naive CD4+ T cells from blood. The CDR3 DNA sequence: TGCGCCAGCAGCCCGGGGACAGACTTGTTGGGGACCCAGTACTTC. Its protein product is CASSPGTDLLGTQYF.